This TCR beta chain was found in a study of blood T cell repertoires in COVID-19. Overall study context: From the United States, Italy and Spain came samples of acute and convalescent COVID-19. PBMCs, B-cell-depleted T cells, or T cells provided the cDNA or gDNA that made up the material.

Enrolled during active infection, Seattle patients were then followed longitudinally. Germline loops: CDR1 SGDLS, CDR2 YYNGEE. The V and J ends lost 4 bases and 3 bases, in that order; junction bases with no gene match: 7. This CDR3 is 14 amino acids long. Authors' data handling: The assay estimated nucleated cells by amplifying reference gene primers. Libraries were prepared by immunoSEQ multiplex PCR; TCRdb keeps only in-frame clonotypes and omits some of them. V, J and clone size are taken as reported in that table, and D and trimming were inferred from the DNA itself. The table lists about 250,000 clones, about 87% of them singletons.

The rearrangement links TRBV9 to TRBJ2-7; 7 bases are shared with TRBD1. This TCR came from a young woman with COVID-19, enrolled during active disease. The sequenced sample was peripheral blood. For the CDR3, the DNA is TGTGCCAGCAGCCCACGGGCAGGGGGCTACGAGCAGTACTTC. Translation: CASSPRAGGYEQYF.